This TCR beta chain was captured by sequencing in a study of CD8 T cells in Susac syndrome. The CDR3 is 18 amino acids. Trimming removed 5 bases from V and 4 bases from J; junction bases left unmatched: 12. Random hexamers were used to reverse transcribe an amount of about 0.45 to 1 ug RNA. An immunoSEQ multiplex PCR amplified TCR beta CDR3 over 54 Vbeta and 13 Jbeta. MiXCR was run by TCRdb on the immunoSEQ multiplex PCR reads, yielding one entry per CDR3 protein. The data hold approximately 160,000 distinct CDR3 sequences, with approximately 93% observed a single time. TCR beta sequencing covered blood CD8+ and CD4+ T cells. Negative isolation yielded CD8+ and CD4+ T cells; FACS enriched TEMRA cells.

V gene TRBV12-3 or TRBV12-4 combines with J gene TRBJ2-2; TRBD2 matches at 11 bases. The receptor was isolated from a human donor with multiple sclerosis. The sequencing sample was made of CD4+ T cells from PBMCs. The CDR3 region is CASSPFSGRAGGTGELFF. In DNA, the CDR3 is TGTGCCAGCAGTCCCTTTAGCGGGAGGGCCGGAGGCACCGGGGAGCTGTTTTTT.